This record looks at one TCR beta chain sequence and its context. Its cognate antigen is unknown. V was trimmed by 0 bases and J by 0 bases, leaving 16 bases between them. This CDR3 is 17 amino acids long. Looked up from germline, CDR1 is SGHRS and CDR2 is YFSETQ. Here immunoSEQ multiplex PCR was the method, and the copy in TCRdb shows in-frame clones only, minus some. The sample has about 820,000 clones, more than 85% seen once. Selected positively for CCR7 and CD45RO-negative, naive CD8 cells excluded terminally differentiated effector memory CD45RA+ cells. This sample stems from a study of shared clonotypes between healthy human individuals. Whole-study context: Participating donors consisted of a couple of women and a few men aged 18 to 49.

General study results and limits: Non-shared clonotypes had lower generation probabilities than those shared by all four donors. Larger richness was generally estimated for naive than memory subsets.

V is TRBV5-1 and J is TRBJ2-7, with no clear D. Specimen: naive CD8+ T cells sorted from blood. The sequence derives from a man aged 30 to 39 in good health. The DNA for the CDR3 is TGCGCCAGCAGCTTGGGACAAACCGCAGAAGTCTCCTACGAGCAGTACTTC. It is translated as CASSLGQTAEVSYEQYF.